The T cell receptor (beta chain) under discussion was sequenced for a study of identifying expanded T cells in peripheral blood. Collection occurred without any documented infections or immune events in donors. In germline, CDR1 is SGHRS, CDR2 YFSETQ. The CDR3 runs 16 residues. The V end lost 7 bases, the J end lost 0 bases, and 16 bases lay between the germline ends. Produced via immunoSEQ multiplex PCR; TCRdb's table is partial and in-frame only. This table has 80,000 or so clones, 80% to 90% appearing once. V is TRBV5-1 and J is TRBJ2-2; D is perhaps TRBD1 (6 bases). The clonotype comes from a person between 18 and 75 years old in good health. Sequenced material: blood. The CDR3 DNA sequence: TGCGCCAGCTTTGGGGGACACCAAACGAACACCGGGGAGCTGTTTTTT. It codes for CASFGGHQTNTGELFF.